The entry that follows covers one T cell receptor beta chain sequence. The data derive from a study of CD8 T cells in Susac syndrome. TEMRA cells were FACS-enriched, with CD8+ and CD4+ T cells isolated negatively. The germline V gene has CDR1 MNHEY and CDR2 SMNVEV (reference sequence). The CDR3 loop spans 14 amino acids. Trimming pared 6 bases from V and 1 base from J, leaving 10 bases between. cDNA came from approximately 0.5 to 1 ug RNA primed by random hexamers. TCRdb independently ran MiXCR on the immunoSEQ multiplex PCR reads; one entry per CDR3 protein. The sample holds hundreds of thousands of distinct CDR3 sequences, 95% seen once.

This TCR was sampled from a human donor with multiple sclerosis. The sequenced sample was CD4+ T cells from PBMCs. The chain carries TRBV27 and TRBJ1-5; D is undetermined. For the CDR3, the DNA is TGTGCCAGCAGCCCTCGGGCGAGCAATCAGCCCCAGCATTTT. Its translation: CASSPRASNQPQHF.